The source of this T cell receptor (beta chain) is a study of blood T cell repertoires in COVID-19. Overall study context: The origin of the acute and convalescent COVID-19 samples was the United States, Italy and Spain. T cells, B-cell-depleted T cells, or PBMCs provided the cDNA or gDNA that served as material.

In the source study's methods: Nucleated cell number was recorded as an estimate derived from reference gene primer amplification. Repertoires were generated with immunoSEQ multiplex PCR, while TCRdb's copy carries only in-frame clones and drops some. V and J calls and clone size are those listed in that table; D and trimming were worked out from the DNA. The sample has about 74,000 clones; almost 85% are singletons. The CDR3 sequence is 12 residues long. Looked up from germline, CDR1 is GTSNPN and CDR2 is SVGIG (reference sequence). The trim removed 8 bases at V and 8 bases at J, leaving 7 bases unmatched.

The sample comprised peripheral blood. The chain recombines TRBV30 with TRBJ1-3; 9 bases map to TRBD1. This sequence was found in a man in his 70s with acute or convalescent COVID-19. The CDR3 sequence: CAEDRGGDTIYF. The DNA for the CDR3 is TGTGCCGAGGACAGGGGAGGTGACACCATATATTTT. The whole variable domain, remainder taken from reference TRBV30 and TRBJ1-3, is SQTIHQWPATLVQPVGSPLSLECTVEGTSNPNLYWYRQAAGRGLQLLFYSVGIGQISSEVPQNLSASRPQDRQFILSSKKLLLSDSGFYLCAEDRGGDTIYFGEGSWLTVV.